The next 20 T cell receptor beta chains were all read from a single sample in a study of identical twins. From the 5' RACE reads, TCRdb called clonotypes with MiXCR, one entry per CDR3 protein. This sample has approximately 890,000 distinct CDR3 sequences, with approximately 13% found just once. This same sample was also part of a study on yellow fever vaccine responses in identical twins.

Sequenced input: PBMCs. The receptors were sampled from a woman between 18 and 29 years old in good health.

This clonotype was found a few times. The chain is built from TRBV20-1 and TRBJ2-7; 7 nucleotides agree with TRBD1. Per the germline V gene, CDR1 is DFQATT and CDR2 is SNEGSKA (reference sequence). This CDR3 spans 14 amino acids. J was trimmed by 0 bases and V by 3 bases; bases with no gene match: 5. Here the CDR3 reads CSASLQGYSYEQYF. Written as DNA, the CDR3 is TGCAGTGCTAGCTTACAGGGGTACTCCTACGAGCAGTACTTC.

This rearrangement joins TRBV11-2 to TRBJ2-5; 12 positions match TRBD2. The CDR3 has 17 residues. From germline, CDR1 is SGHAT and CDR2 FQNNGV. The trim removed 4 bases at V and 1 base at J, leaving 7 bases unmatched. The DNA for the CDR3 is TGTGCCAGCAGCTCGACACTAGCGGGAGGAACCCAAGAGACCCAGTACTTC. This sequence encodes CASSSTLAGGTQETQYF.

In its sample, this clonotype was seen many times. V is TRBV24-1 and J is TRBJ1-4; unclear D gene. CDR3 length equals 14 residues. Trimming removed 7 bases at V and 3 bases at J, with 11 bases between. Germline CDR1 and CDR2: KGHDR and SFDVKD. The CDR3 here is CATSENGANEKLFF. CDR3 nucleotide sequence: TGTGCCACCAGCGAGAACGGAGCTAATGAAAAACTGTTTTTT.

The genes are TRBV28 and TRBJ2-2, with 16 positions matching TRBD2. The J segment lost 3 bases and the V segment lost 2 bases, leaving 6 bases of the junction unmatched. This CDR3 spans 19 amino acids. Germline V lookup: CDR1 MDHEN, CDR2 SYDVKM. The CDR3 DNA reads as TGTGCCAGCAGTTTAGGTTTCGGGACTAGCGGGAGGGACACCGGGGAGCTGTTTTTT. Amino acid sequence: CASSLGFGTSGRDTGELFF.

This chain connects TRBV7-3 to TRBJ2-1; 9 bases match TRBD1. Germline loops: CDR1 SGHTA, CDR2 FQGTGA. The CDR3 runs to 15 residues. V shed 4 bases, J shed 7 bases, and the junction held 8 bases outside the gene matches. CDR3 region: CASSSGTGSMNEQFF. In DNA, the CDR3 is TGTGCCAGCAGCTCCGGGACAGGGTCGATGAATGAGCAGTTCTTC.

V gene TRBV4-1 combines with J gene TRBJ2-7; 8 nucleotides match TRBD2. This CDR3 region has 18 residues. J was trimmed by 4 bases and V by 1 base; bases with no gene match: 15. Per germline, CDR1 MGHRA and CDR2 YSYEKL. CDR3 coding DNA: TGCGCCAGCAGCCAAGCCTACCGGGGGACTAGGGACGCGTACGAGCAGTACTTC. It yields the protein CASSQAYRGTRDAYEQYF.

This chain uses TRBV12-3 or TRBV12-4 with TRBJ2-3, with no clear D. The CDR3 length is 13 residues. Trimming took 3 bases from V and 4 from J, leaving 8 bases between them. CDR3 protein: CASSFSWADTQYF. DNA for the CDR3: TGTGCCAGCAGTTTTTCGTGGGCAGATACGCAGTATTTT.

This chain uses TRBV3-1 with TRBJ2-5; 7 bases agree with TRBD2. With 5 bases clipped from V and 1 base from J, the junction kept 7 bases outside the gene matches. The CDR3 spans 15 residues. Germline lookup yields CDR1 LGHDT and CDR2 YNNKEL (reference sequence). CDR3 in DNA: TGTGCCAGCAGCGTCGGCGGGGGTGGCCAAGAGACCCAGTACTTC. Translated, it gives CASSVGGGGQETQYF.

This clonotype was found a few times. The chain joins TRBV5-1 to TRBJ2-2; D may match TRBD1 or TRBD2 (5 bases each). V was trimmed by 4 bases and J by 0 bases, leaving 13 bases between them. The CDR3 runs to 16 residues. Germline CDR1 SGHRS, CDR2 YFSETQ. CDR3 region: CASSLGTTTNTGELFF. The CDR3 bases are TGCGCCAGCAGCCTCGGGACGACCACGAACACCGGGGAGCTGTTTTTT. Together with reference TRBV5-1 and TRBJ2-2, the CDR3 gives the full variable domain: KAGVTQTPRYLIKTRGQQVTLSCSPISGHRSVSWYQQTPGQGLQFLFEYFSETQRNKGNFPGRFSGRQFSNSRSEMNVSTLELGDSALYLCASSLGTTTNTGELFFGEGSRLTVL.

In its sample, this clonotype was seen many times. The V gene is TRBV7-8, the J gene TRBJ2-5; D may be TRBD2 (6 bases). V lost 5 bases, J lost 4 bases, and 17 bases lay in between. This CDR3 is 15 amino acids long. From germline, CDR1 is SGHVS and CDR2 FQNEAQ. The chain's CDR3 is CASSPGLAISETQYF. For the CDR3, the DNA is TGTGCCAGCAGCCCGGGGCTAGCGATCTCAGAGACCCAGTACTTC.

The chain recombines TRBV11-2 with TRBJ2-1, with unresolved D. Germline V gene sequence: CDR1 SGHAT, CDR2 FQNNGV. The CDR3 is made up of 16 amino acids. V gave up 4 bases and J gave up 6 bases, with 19 bases separating them. This CDR3 reads CASSSSGVPPFNEQFF. For the CDR3, the DNA is TGTGCCAGCAGCTCCTCCGGAGTTCCCCCCTTCAATGAGCAGTTCTTC.

J is TRBJ2-1 and V is TRBV28, with 8 nucleotides matching TRBD2. Germline CDR1 reads MDHEN; CDR2 reads SYDVKM. The CDR3 spans 13 residues. Trimming took 5 bases from V and 8 from J; bases not matched to a gene: 5. The CDR3 sequence is CASSPPTSDEQFF. CDR3 nucleotides: TGTGCCAGCAGTCCGCCGACTAGCGATGAGCAGTTCTTC.

This sequence joins TRBV2 and TRBJ2-1; the D is unclear. V was cut by 4 bases and J by 6 bases, with 13 bases left in between. CDR1 is SNHLY, CDR2 FYNNEI, per germline. The CDR3 totals 14 residues. CDR3 loop: CASSVRPSANEQFF. CDR3 in DNA: TGTGCCAGCAGTGTACGTCCTTCTGCCAATGAGCAGTTCTTC. The full variable domain, in which reference TRBV2 and TRBJ2-1 provide the parts outside the CDR3, is EPEVTQTPSHQVTQMGQEVILRCVPISNHLYFYWYRQILGQKVEFLVSFYNNEISEKSEIFDDQFSVERPDGSNFTLKIRSTKLEDSAMYFCASSVRPSANEQFFGPGTRLTVL.

J is TRBJ2-3 and V is TRBV7-8; 8 bases agree with TRBD2. This CDR3 is built from 14 residues. J gave up 6 bases and V 11 bases, and 13 bases lay outside the gene matches. Germline V CDR1 and CDR2: SGHVS, FQNEAQ. As DNA, the CDR3 is TGTGCCGGGCGGGATGGCGGGGGGATGGATACGCAGTATTTT. This translates into CAGRDGGGMDTQYF.

This clonotype has just a few counts. The rearrangement uses TRBV13 and TRBJ2-7; D is possibly TRBD1 (5 bases). The germline V gene has CDR1 PRHDT and CDR2 FYEKMQ (reference sequence). Trimming cost V 4 bases and J 2 bases, with 18 bases left between them. This CDR3 has 16 residues. CDR3 sequence reads: CASSSSDSDRPYEQYF. In nucleotides, the CDR3 is TGTGCCAGCAGCTCGAGCGACTCTGACAGACCCTACGAGCAGTACTTC.

This clonotype turned up a few times. The chain links TRBV28 to TRBJ1-1; TRBD1 agrees at 10 bases. The germline CDR1 and CDR2 sequences are MDHEN and SYDVKM. The J segment lost 1 base and the V segment lost 5 bases, leaving 4 bases of the junction unmatched. The CDR3 is made up of 15 amino acids. CDR3: CASSPDRGPNTEAFF. As DNA, the CDR3 is TGTGCCAGCAGTCCAGACAGGGGGCCGAACACTGAAGCTTTCTTT. Combining the CDR3 with reference TRBV28 and TRBJ1-1 gives the whole variable domain DVKVTQSSRYLVKRTGEKVFLECVQDMDHENMFWYRQDPGLGLRLIYFSYDVKMKEKGDIPEGYSVSREKKERFSLILESASTNQTSMYLCASSPDRGPNTEAFFGQGTRLTVV.

This clonotype was observed a few times. The V and J genes are TRBV7-9 and TRBJ2-3; 15 positions agree with TRBD2. The CDR3 extends over 16 amino acids. Looked up from germline, CDR1 is SEHNR and CDR2 is FQNEAQ (reference sequence). J lost 6 bases, V lost 4 bases, and 5 bases had no gene match. The CDR3 spells CASSSGTSGRSDTQYF. The CDR3 DNA reads as TGTGCCAGCAGCTCCGGGACTAGCGGGAGGTCGGATACGCAGTATTTT.

The chain has TRBV5-1 and TRBJ2-2, with TRBD2 matching 16 bases. With 4 bases clipped from V and 4 bases from J, the junction kept 10 bases outside the gene matches. The CDR3 is made up of 19 amino acids. From germline, CDR1 is SGHRS and CDR2 YFSETQ. The CDR3 bases are TGCGCCAGCAGCCTGGGACTAGCGGGGGGGCGACGCGGCACCGGGGAGCTGTTTTTT. Amino acids: CASSLGLAGGRRGTGELFF.

The table lists this clonotype with a few counts. The chain has TRBV6-6 and TRBJ1-1, with D unclear. Germline CDR1 and CDR2: MNHNY and SVGAGI (reference sequence). This CDR3 region has 11 residues. Trimming stripped 5 bases from V and 8 bases from J, with 9 bases between. CDR3 sequence: CASSNSLEAFF. CDR3 DNA: TGTGCCAGCAGTAATTCGCTAGAAGCTTTCTTT.

This clonotype was counted a few times. The chain recombines TRBV6-5 with TRBJ2-7; tentative D call: TRBD1 (6 bases). V lost 2 bases and J lost 2, with 16 bases in between. Germline lookup yields CDR1 MNHEY and CDR2 SVGAGI. CDR3 length equals 16 residues. CDR3 loop: CASSYEKTGPTYEQYF. The CDR3 nucleotides read TGTGCCAGCAGTTACGAAAAGACAGGCCCCACCTACGAGCAGTACTTC.